This TCR beta chain derives from a study of cytomegalovirus exposure and HLA in healthy donors. Study results and caveats: Per published reports, the classifier diagnosed cytomegalovirus status with high specificity and sensitivity. Trimming of TCR beta V- and J-genes showed a link, identified in a later analysis, to a missense DCLRE1C variant.

Trimming at V came to 0 bases and at J to 5 bases, leaving 10 bases not matched to a gene. The CDR3 is 19 residues long. Germline loops: CDR1 SEHNR, CDR2 FQNEAQ (reference sequence). The PCR made use of 60 Vbeta and 13 Jbeta primers. Clones were sequenced by immunoSEQ multiplex PCR, and TCRdb holds only the in-frame ones, with some missing. The sample lists about 110,000 clones, roughly 77% occurring once. Of note for this clone: Its antigen is as yet unknown.

The chain employs TRBV7-9 and TRBJ2-3; 14 nucleotides align to TRBD2. The clonotype originates from a man aged 35-49 years in good health and CMV-seronegative. The material sequenced was PBMCs. The CDR3 here is CASSLAPRLAGGPKDTQYF. CDR3 DNA: TGTGCCAGCAGCTTAGCCCCCCGACTAGCGGGGGGGCCCAAAGATACGCAGTATTTT.